This TCR beta chain was recorded in a study of CD8 T cells in ankylosing spondylitis. Points from the study as a whole: Clones tied to disease were said to be significantly enriched in matched ankylosing spondylitis synovial fluid.

Many counts were recorded for this clonotype. Its antigen is unidentified. TCRdb processed the 5' RACE reads anew with MiXCR; each CDR3 protein has one entry. The sample gives 200,000 to 250,000 distinct CDR3 sequences, more than 9% of which show up once; 2.6% is in the top ten. Trimming shortened V by 4 bases and J by 6 bases, and 17 bases separated the two germline ends. CDR1 is MNHEY, CDR2 SVGAGI, per germline. This CDR3 contains 15 residues. The receptor was derived from a male donor with ankylosing spondylitis or in good health (not recorded which). The specimen was blood, either unsorted or a sorted T cell fraction (not recorded which). The rearrangement joins TRBV6-5 to TRBJ2-3; TRBD1 is a possible D gene (5 bases). The CDR3 spells CASSSLDSSGDTQYF. The CDR3 DNA reads as TGTGCCAGCAGTTCTCTTGACTCGTCAGGGGATACGCAGTATTTT.